This is a list of T cell receptor beta chains from one sample in a study of early T cells in non-severe SARS-CoV-2 infection. TCRdb re-analysed the 5' RACE reads in MiXCR, keeping a single row per CDR3 protein. The sample lists about 16,000 distinct CDR3 sequences, more than 5% seen once, with more than 6% in the top ten. Sequenced: whole blood. The source of these receptors is an adult who was a healthcare worker with PCR-confirmed SARS-CoV-2 infection or an uninfected control (not recorded which). The CDR3 runs from the conserved cysteine through the conserved F or W. The D gene is left open where the match is weak. Not all rows give a size; the values are once, few, many and, for expanded clones, a class.

j_call	clone_size	d_call	v_call	cdr3_nt	cdr3_aa
TRBJ2-2	few	-	TRBV2	TGTGCCACCAGAACAGGGTTGGATTTCGCCGGGGAGCTGTTTTTT	CATRTGLDFAGELFF
TRBJ2-3	-	TRBD1	TRBV12-3/TRBV12-4	TGTGCCAGCAGTTCGGGGACAGGGGTGACAGATACGCAGTATTTT	CASSSGTGVTDTQYF
TRBJ1-2	many	TRBD1	TRBV29-1	TGCAGCGTTGAAGATCGTGCCAGGGGGAATGGCTACACCTTC	CSVEDRARGNGYTF
TRBJ1-1	many	-	TRBV11-3	TGTGCCAGCAGCTTAAATCCCGGCACTGAAGCTTTCTTT	CASSLNPGTEAFF
TRBJ2-3	few	-	TRBV11-2	TGTGCCAGCACCCTAGGGGTTGGCGGCCACGCAATTCGGCAGTATTTT	CASTLGVGGHAIRQYF
TRBJ2-5	many	-	TRBV12-3/TRBV12-4	TGTGCCAGCAGTTTCAGCCAAGAGACCCAGTACTTC	CASSFSQETQYF
TRBJ1-1	many	-	TRBV27	TGTGCCAGCAGTCTCTCTATCCACACTGAAGCTTTCTTT	CASSLSIHTEAFF
TRBJ2-3	many	-	TRBV6-2/TRBV6-3	TGTGCCAGCAGTTGGATGGATACGCAGTATTTT	CASSWMDTQYF
TRBJ2-1	many	-	TRBV10-3	TGTGCCATCAGTGACAGGCCGGACAATGAGCAGTTCTTC	CAISDRPDNEQFF
TRBJ2-3	many	-	TRBV10-2	TGCGCCAGCGACGGCCTCGCAGATACGCAGTATTTT	CASDGLADTQYF
TRBJ1-2	-	-	TRBV12-3/TRBV12-4	TGTGCCAGCCCCTCTCCGGGACCCTATGGCTACACCTTC	CASPSPGPYGYTF
TRBJ1-1	many	-	TRBV30	TGTGCCTGGAGTTCAATCGGCAGGGGCATGAACACTGAAGCTTTCTTT	CAWSSIGRGMNTEAFF
TRBJ2-2	medium-sized	-	TRBV20-1	TGCAGTGCCCCCGTCGTAGGATACACCGGGGAGCTGTTTTTT	CSAPVVGYTGELFF
TRBJ2-3	medium-sized	TRBD1	TRBV12-5	TGTGCTAGTGGTCGAACGGGACAGGGGACAGATACGCAGTATTTT	CASGRTGQGTDTQYF
TRBJ2-5	medium-sized	-	TRBV24-1	TGTGCCACCAGCGAATGGGGGGAGACCCAGTACTTC	CATSEWGETQYF
TRBJ1-1	many	TRBD1	TRBV12-3/TRBV12-4	TGTGCCAGCAACACCGGGACAGGGTACACTGAAGCTTTCTTT	CASNTGTGYTEAFF
TRBJ2-3	many	-	TRBV12-3/TRBV12-4	TGTGCCAGCAGTATCCTGGGCACAGATACGCAGTATTTT	CASSILGTDTQYF
TRBJ1-1	many	TRBD1	TRBV18	TGTGCCAGCTCGCAACGGACAGGGCCAAACACTGAAGCTTTCTTT	CASSQRTGPNTEAFF
TRBJ1-5	many	-	TRBV7-2	TGTGCCAGCAGCTTAGAATCGGGGGGCCTAATGTCCCAGCATTTT	CASSLESGGLMSQHF
TRBJ2-5	many	TRBD2	TRBV20-1	TGCAGTGCTAGAGATAGGGCGGGAGGCTGGGCCCAGTACTTC	CSARDRAGGWAQYF
TRBJ1-2	many	-	TRBV6-5	TGTGCCAGCAGTTACTCTGCGGGTGGGGAATATGGCTACACCTTC	CASSYSAGGEYGYTF
TRBJ1-5	many	TRBD1	TRBV11-2	TGTGCCAGCAGCCCGGGACAGGGGCAGCCCCAGCATTTT	CASSPGQGQPQHF